Following are 21 T cell receptor beta chains from one sample sequenced in a study of cytomegalovirus exposure and HLA in healthy donors. The PCR contained 60 Vbeta and 13 Jbeta primers. Using immunoSEQ multiplex PCR, the repertoire was profiled, and TCRdb retains in-frame clones only, with some absent. The sample shows roughly 140,000 clones, 60% to 85% of them seen only once. Specimen: PBMCs. The source of these receptors is a woman between 35 and 50 years old in good health and CMV-seropositive.

Note on this clone: At one end, the junction sequence differs from germline, possibly due to a read error. The J gene is TRBJ1-3, the V gene TRBV7-9; D gene ambiguous. This CDR3 has 14 amino acids. Germline assignment: CDR1 SEHNR and CDR2 FQNEAQ (reference sequence). CDR3 DNA: TGTTCCAGCACCCTAGGTGATACTGGAAACACCATATATTTT. This translates into CSSTLGDTGNTIYF.

The chain combines TRBV9 with TRBJ1-5; 7 nucleotides agree with TRBD1. V trimming: 3 bases; J trimming: 2 bases; junction bases outside the gene matches: 2. Germline-derived CDR1 and CDR2 are SGDLS and YYNGEE. This CDR3 comprises 14 residues. CDR3 DNA: TGTGCCAGCAGCGCCGGGACAGGCAATCAGCCCCAGCATTTT. Translation gives CASSAGTGNQPQHF.

CDR3 residues: CASSLKGGRTMNTEAFF. In DNA form, the CDR3 reads TGTGCCAGCAGCTTAAAAGGTGGCAGGACTATGAACACTGAAGCTTTCTTT. The chain employs TRBV5-6 and TRBJ1-1, with D unresolved. The CDR3 is 17 amino acids. The germline V gene has CDR1 SGHDT and CDR2 YYEEEE. V lost 2 bases and J lost 0, with 17 bases in between.

V usage is TRBV5-3 and J usage is TRBJ1-3; D is unresolved. TRBV5-3 is an ORF, and what it does is uncertain. Trimming took 0 bases from V and 1 from J, leaving 8 bases between them. The CDR3 consists of 15 residues. The CDR3 reads CARSLGPGSGNTIYF. CDR3 coding DNA: TGTGCCAGAAGCTTGGGGCCCGGGTCTGGAAACACCATATATTTT.

The chain uses TRBV2 and TRBJ1-2, with 9 bases identical to TRBD1. Germline assignment: CDR1 SNHLY and CDR2 FYNNEI. The V and J ends lost 4 bases and 3 bases, in that order; junction bases with no gene match: 9. The CDR3 runs to 16 residues. The CDR3 reads CASSVSTGGAYYGYTF. The CDR3 DNA sequence: TGTGCCAGCAGTGTTAGTACAGGGGGCGCGTACTATGGCTACACCTTC.

V usage is TRBV14 and J usage is TRBJ2-1, with 12 bases that match TRBD2. CDR1 is SGHDN and CDR2 is FVKESK in the germline V gene. The length of the CDR3 is 17 residues. V shed 4 bases and J 7 bases; nucleotides not matched to a gene: 11. CDR3 DNA sequence: TGTGCCAGCAGCCCAATACTAGCGGGGGGCCATAGGAATGAGCAGTTCTTC. Residues: CASSPILAGGHRNEQFF.

V is TRBV4-2 and J is TRBJ1-5, with a possible D match to TRBD1 (5 bases). The V end was cut by 1 base, the J end by 3 bases, with 7 bases between. The length of the CDR3 is 14 residues. The germline gives CDR1 LGHNA, CDR2 YNFKEQ. This chain's CDR3 is CASSQAGINQPQHF. The CDR3 region has the DNA TGTGCCAGCAGCCAAGCAGGGATCAATCAGCCCCAGCATTTT.

This clone has just one count. The J gene is TRBJ2-2, the V gene TRBV9, with 7 bases identical to TRBD2. The CDR3 has 14 amino acids. J was trimmed by 3 bases and V by 5 bases; bases with no gene match: 4. Germline CDR1 SGDLS, CDR2 YYNGEE. The CDR3 reads CASRSAGDTGELFF. The DNA of the CDR3 is TGTGCCAGCAGATCTGCGGGGGACACCGGGGAGCTGTTTTTT.

J is TRBJ2-7 and V is TRBV5-4; maybe TRBD2 (6 bases). The germline CDR1 and CDR2 sequences are SGHNT and YYREEE (reference sequence). This CDR3 contains 11 residues. The V and J ends lost 3 bases and 7 bases respectively, with 8 bases between them. The CDR3 loop reads CASSWAGEQYF. The CDR3 DNA is TGTGCCAGCAGCTGGGCGGGGGAGCAGTACTTC.

In this sample, this clone turned up a few times. This sequence joins TRBV6-5 and TRBJ2-3; D remains unclear. This CDR3 has 15 amino acids. Germline CDR1 is MNHEY and CDR2 is SVGAGI. Trimming pared 5 bases from V and 6 bases from J, leaving 18 bases between. As DNA, the CDR3 is TGTGCCAGCAGTCCGCTACGATACGAGTCGGATACGCAGTATTTT. It is translated as CASSPLRYESDTQYF.

The rearrangement joins TRBV2 to TRBJ2-2; the match to TRBD1 covers 7 bases. The length of the CDR3 is 15 residues. Trimming cost V 6 bases and J 4 bases; bases outside gene matches: 8. Germline V gene lookup returns CDR1 SNHLY and CDR2 FYNNEI. For the CDR3, the DNA is TGTGCCAGCAGACTCGGGACAGCCGGCACCGGGGAGCTGTTTTTT. This gives the protein CASRLGTAGTGELFF. Drawing the rest from reference TRBV2 and TRBJ2-2, the complete variable domain is EPEVTQTPSHQVTQMGQEVILRCVPISNHLYFYWYRQILGQKVEFLVSFYNNEISEKSEIFDDQFSVERPDGSNFTLKIRSTKLEDSAMYFCASRLGTAGTGELFFGEGSRLTVL.

The rearrangement joins TRBV7-6 to TRBJ2-3; 8 bases map to TRBD2. The germline V gene has CDR1 SGHVS and CDR2 FNYEAQ. CDR3 size: 16 residues. V dropped 4 bases and J dropped 3; count of bases not matched to a gene: 9. DNA for the CDR3: TGTGCCAGCAGCTCCGCCACGGGGGGGAAGACAGATACGCAGTATTTT. This sequence encodes CASSSATGGKTDTQYF.

This clone has a handful of counts. This chain joins TRBV6-1 and TRBJ1-5; D is possibly TRBD1 (5 bases). The CDR3 runs 14 residues. V was trimmed by 7 bases and J by 4 bases, leaving 14 bases between them. Germline V gene lookup returns CDR1 MNHNS and CDR2 SASEGT. The CDR3 region has the DNA TGTGCCAGCACCCCGGGACTCGCAAATCAGCCCCAGCATTTT. Translated: CASTPGLANQPQHF.

This rearrangement joins TRBV5-1 to TRBJ1-4; D ambiguous. V lost 4 bases and J 5 bases, leaving 15 bases between the germline ends. The CDR3 is made up of 15 amino acids. Per germline, CDR1 SGHRS and CDR2 YFSETQ. CDR3 nucleotide sequence: TGCGCCAGCAGCCCCTGGGAGCAAGGGAATGAAAAACTGTTTTTT. It specifies CASSPWEQGNEKLFF.

The chain joins TRBV5-6 to TRBJ1-1; no clear D gene. The CDR3 has 14 residues. V was trimmed by 0 bases and J by 4 bases, leaving 10 bases between them. Germline V CDR1 and CDR2: SGHDT, YYEEEE. CDR3 DNA sequence: TGTGCCAGCAGCTTGGTTTCAGGTTTCACTGAAGCTTTCTTT. Translated, it gives CASSLVSGFTEAFF.

The V call is TRBV30, the J call TRBJ1-1, with D perhaps TRBD1 (5 bases). Per germline, CDR1 GTSNPN and CDR2 SVGIG (reference sequence). Trimming removed 1 base from V and 4 bases from J, with 10 bases in between. The CDR3 is 13 residues long. The CDR3 loop is CAWSEQDITEAFF. In DNA, the CDR3 is TGTGCCTGGAGTGAACAGGATATCACTGAAGCTTTCTTT.

Here the CDR3 reads CASSLQRGERTQYF. CDR3 bases: TGTGCCAGCAGCTTACAGCGGGGGGAAAGGACGCAGTATTTT. V gene TRBV7-9 combines with J gene TRBJ2-3; 9 positions agree with TRBD2. The CDR3 is 14 amino acids. Germline V gene lookup returns CDR1 SEHNR and CDR2 FQNEAQ (reference sequence). The V segment lost 2 bases and the J segment 9 bases; nucleotides outside the gene matches: 6. The full variable domain, with the rest looked up from reference TRBV7-9 and TRBJ2-3, is DTGVSQNPRHKITKRGQNVTFRCDPISEHNRLYWYRQTLGQGPEFLTYFQNEAQLEKSRLLSDRFSAERPKGSFSTLEIQRTEQGDSAMYLCASSLQRGERTQYFGPGTRLTVL.

The sample holds one count of this clone. V usage is TRBV30 and J usage is TRBJ1-3; tentative D call: TRBD1 (5 bases). Trimming shortened V by 8 bases and J by 6 bases, and 17 bases separated the two germline ends. CDR3 length: 13 residues. CDR1 and CDR2 (germline): GTSNPN, SVGIG (reference sequence). CDR3 nucleotide sequence: TGTGCCCGCACCGGACAAGATCTAAACACCATATATTTT. Protein: CARTGQDLNTIYF. The whole variable domain, filled in from reference TRBV30 and TRBJ1-3, reads SQTIHQWPATLVQPVGSPLSLECTVEGTSNPNLYWYRQAAGRGLQLLFYSVGIGQISSEVPQNLSASRPQDRQFILSSKKLLLSDSGFYLCARTGQDLNTIYFGEGSWLTVV.

This chain uses TRBV5-6 with TRBJ2-5; TRBD1 agrees at 8 bases. The J call is uncertain, as TRBJ2-7 better fits the DNA end. The CDR3 is made up of 15 amino acids. Germline V CDR1 and CDR2: SGHDT, YYEEEE. In DNA form, the CDR3 reads TGTGCCAGCAGCCGGACACAGGGGGTCTCCTACGAGCAGTACTTC. Residues: CASSRTQGVSYEQYF.

This rearrangement joins TRBV5-6 to TRBJ2-7; 11 nucleotides agree with TRBD2. Losses at the gene ends were 1 base for V and 1 base for J; bases not matched to a gene: 7. The CDR3 covers 17 residues. Germline CDR1 SGHDT, CDR2 YYEEEE. CDR3 loop: CASSLPTTSGASYEQYF. DNA of the CDR3: TGTGCCAGCAGCTTGCCCACGACTAGCGGGGCGTCCTACGAGCAGTACTTC. Looking up the rest from reference TRBV5-6 and TRBJ2-7 gives the full variable domain: DAGVTQSPTHLIKTRGQQVTLRCSPKSGHDTVSWYQQALGQGPQFIFQYYEEEERQRGNFPDRFSGHQFPNYSSELNVNALLLGDSALYLCASSLPTTSGASYEQYFGPGTRLTVT.

The V call is TRBV15, the J call TRBJ1-4; TRBD1 might be the D (5 bases). Germline loops: CDR1 LNHNV, CDR2 YYDKDF (reference sequence). The CDR3 contains 18 residues. V was pared by 0 bases and J by 6 bases, with 20 bases between. CDR3 residues: CATSRDLVIVGGDEKLFF. The CDR3 DNA reads as TGTGCCACCAGCAGAGATCTGGTTATTGTGGGGGGGGATGAAAAACTGTTTTTT.